The 22 T cell receptor beta chains in this list originate from one sample, sequenced in a study of T cell changes during pregnancy in multiple sclerosis. Here immunoSEQ multiplex PCR was the method, and the copy in TCRdb shows in-frame clones only, minus some. Among about 80,000 clones listed, 90% to 95% were seen once. This specimen consisted of peripheral blood, obtained before pregnancy. Receptors were obtained from a female donor with multiple sclerosis, enrolled in a pregnancy study.

The V call is TRBV7-9, the J call TRBJ1-5, with D unresolved. Germline V lookup: CDR1 SEHNR, CDR2 FQNEAQ (reference sequence). V lost 9 bases and J lost 11, with 14 bases in between. The CDR3 is 11 residues long. The CDR3 bases are TGTGCCAGTACAAGCGGTTCGGCCCAGCATTTT. Translated: CASTSGSAQHF.

CDR3 in amino acids: CSVRDNYEQYF. The CDR3 DNA is TGCAGCGTCCGGGACAACTACGAGCAGTACTTC. The chain carries TRBV29-1 and TRBJ2-7; D is perhaps TRBD1 (6 bases). Germline CDR1 SQVTM, CDR2 ANQGSEA. V was clipped by 6 bases and J by 3 bases, with 9 bases between them. The CDR3 length is 11 residues.

The chain has TRBV2 and TRBJ1-1; tentatively, D is TRBD1 (5 bases). The CDR3 has 14 amino acids. Looked up from germline, CDR1 is SNHLY and CDR2 is FYNNEI. The ends were cut back, 6 bases at V and 1 base at J, with 12 bases in the middle. The chain's CDR3 is CASSQDQGNTEAFF. CDR3 sequence (DNA): TGTGCCAGCAGCCAGGACCAGGGGAACACTGAAGCTTTCTTT.

The rearrangement joins TRBV2 to TRBJ1-4; no reliable D call. Germline values: CDR1 SNHLY, CDR2 FYNNEI. This CDR3 has 14 residues. V lost 3 bases and J 7 bases, leaving 12 bases between the germline ends. CDR3 amino acids: CASSEWRVGEKLFF. The CDR3 DNA sequence: TGTGCCAGCAGTGAGTGGAGGGTGGGTGAAAAACTGTTTTTT.

This clone was counted many times. CDR3 coding DNA: TGTGCCAGCAGCCAAGGAAGCAACGGCAATGAGCAGTTCTTC. It codes for CASSQGSNGNEQFF. The V call is TRBV14, the J call TRBJ2-1; D is ambiguous. Trimming stripped 1 base from V and 6 bases from J, with 10 bases between. The CDR3 is made up of 14 amino acids. Germline V gives CDR1 SGHDN, CDR2 FVKESK.

The chain employs TRBV5-6 and TRBJ1-2; 7 nucleotides line up with TRBD1. V lost 0 bases and J lost 7; bases outside the gene matches: 6. CDR3 length: 14 residues. From germline, CDR1 is SGHDT and CDR2 YYEEEE. The chain's CDR3 is CASSLGRGRRGYTF. The CDR3 coding sequence is TGTGCCAGCAGCTTGGGTAGGGGGCGGCGTGGCTACACCTTC.

The CDR3 region has the DNA TGTGCCAGCAGTGAAGTGGCGGGGCCATACAATGAGCAGTTCTTC. As protein: CASSEVAGPYNEQFF. The chain combines TRBV2 with TRBJ2-1; the D gene is possibly TRBD2 (6 bases). Germline CDR1 is SNHLY and CDR2 is FYNNEI. CDR3 length: 15 residues. Trimming took off 1 base at V and 4 bases at J, with 11 bases between the two ends.

CDR3: CASSPTSGEAYNEQFF. CDR3 nucleotides: TGTGCCAGCAGTCCGACTAGCGGCGAAGCGTACAATGAGCAGTTCTTC. This chain uses TRBV28 with TRBJ2-1; 9 bases are a match to TRBD2. CDR3 length: 16 amino acids. Germline V gene data show CDR1 as MDHEN and CDR2 as SYDVKM. J gave up 4 bases and V 5 bases, and 9 bases lay outside the gene matches.

The chain has TRBV28 and TRBJ1-1, with 10 bases that match TRBD1. The CDR3 is made up of 14 amino acids. V lost 6 bases and J lost 6; bases outside the gene matches: 7. Germline V gene data show CDR1 as MDHEN and CDR2 as SYDVKM. The DNA for the CDR3 is TGTGCCAGCAGCCGGGGACAGGGGCAGGCTGAAGCTTTCTTT. It translates to CASSRGQGQAEAFF. The complete variable domain, with remaining parts taken from reference TRBV28 and TRBJ1-1, reads DVKVTQSSRYLVKRTGEKVFLECVQDMDHENMFWYRQDPGLGLRLIYFSYDVKMKEKGDIPEGYSVSREKKERFSLILESASTNQTSMYLCASSRGQGQAEAFFGQGTRLTVV.

The chain employs TRBV6-6 and TRBJ2-1; TRBD1 aligns across 7 bases. Germline V gives CDR1 MNHNY, CDR2 SVGAGI (reference sequence). The CDR3 totals 14 residues. Trimming cost V 2 bases and J 5 bases; bases outside gene matches: 3. The CDR3 loop reads CASSYGTANNEQFF. CDR3 in DNA: TGTGCCAGCAGTTACGGGACAGCCAACAATGAGCAGTTCTTC.

The chain recombines TRBV10-3 with TRBJ2-7; 8 bases align to TRBD1. After removal of 9 bases from V and 1 base from J, the junction contained 8 bases not matched to a gene. This CDR3 has 14 amino acids. The germline gives CDR1 ENHRY, CDR2 SYGVKD. Here the CDR3 DNA reads TGTGCCATTTCTCCGGGACAGGTATCCTACGAGCAGTACTTC. Its protein is CAISPGQVSYEQYF.

This clone occurred many times. The chain joins TRBV6-1 to TRBJ1-2; D is perhaps TRBD1 (5 bases). Germline V gene sequence: CDR1 MNHNS, CDR2 SASEGT. V lost 4 bases to trimming and J lost 2 bases, with 11 bases between them. The CDR3 has 14 amino acids. The CDR3 loop reads CASSGAGMNYGYTF. The CDR3 region has the DNA TGTGCCAGCAGTGGTGCAGGGATGAACTATGGCTACACCTTC.

This chain uses TRBV9 with TRBJ1-2, with 10 bases matching TRBD1. Germline V gives CDR1 SGDLS, CDR2 YYNGEE. V lost 4 bases to trimming and J lost 4 bases; unmatched junction nucleotides: 4. CDR3 size: 14 residues. CDR3 DNA sequence: TGTGCCAGCAGCACGGGACAGGGGATCTATGGCTACACCTTC. It codes for CASSTGQGIYGYTF.

The rearrangement links TRBV7-8 to TRBJ2-7, with D tentatively TRBD2 (6 bases). V was shortened by 1 base and J by 2 bases, with 18 bases between the two germline ends. This CDR3 is 17 amino acids long. Germline V gene sequence: CDR1 SGHVS, CDR2 FQNEAQ. The DNA for the CDR3 is TGTGCCAGCAGCTTAGTTGGGAGGCAGGGCCAGCCCTACGAGCAGTACTTC. This codes for CASSLVGRQGQPYEQYF.

The genes are TRBV6-6 and TRBJ1-1, with TRBD1 matching 7 bases. Germline V CDR1 and CDR2: MNHNY, SVGAGI (reference sequence). Trimming removed 6 bases from V and 1 base from J; junction bases left unmatched: 5. This CDR3 spans 14 amino acids. CDR3 sequence: CASSKGTANTEAFF. CDR3 DNA: TGTGCCAGCAGCAAAGGGACAGCGAACACTGAAGCTTTCTTT.

The chain recombines TRBV5-1 with TRBJ2-2; TRBD2 matches 8 bases. Germline CDR1 reads SGHRS; CDR2 reads YFSETQ. This CDR3 has 17 residues. Trimming took 0 bases from V and 5 from J; bases not matched to a gene: 9. The CDR3 DNA sequence: TGCGCCAGCAGCTTGGCGGGAGGGCCCGGTGGAACCGGGGAGCTGTTTTTT. Amino acid sequence: CASSLAGGPGGTGELFF.

The rearrangement joins TRBV30 to TRBJ1-2; D is unresolved. This CDR3 has 11 residues. Germline loops: CDR1 GTSNPN, CDR2 SVGIG (reference sequence). The V gene lost 4 bases and the J gene lost 6 bases, with 9 bases spanning the gap. The CDR3 region is CAWMGRDGYTF. The CDR3 coding sequence is TGTGCCTGGATGGGGAGGGATGGCTACACCTTC.

This clone appeared once. The CDR3 spells CASSYGTGGLPEAFF. The CDR3 DNA reads TGTGCCAGCAGTTACGGAACAGGGGGCCTTCCTGAAGCTTTCTTT. The chain recombines TRBV6-5 with TRBJ1-1; TRBD1 matches 9 bases. Germline V gene data show CDR1 as MNHEY and CDR2 as SVGAGI. Trimming at V came to 2 bases and at J to 6 bases, leaving 7 bases not matched to a gene. The CDR3 sequence is 15 residues long.

The chain combines TRBV5-4 with TRBJ1-2; TRBD1 agrees at 9 bases. The length of the CDR3 is 16 residues. Germline values: CDR1 SGHNT, CDR2 YYREEE (reference sequence). Trimming cost V 4 bases and J 9 bases; bases outside gene matches: 16. The CDR3 sequence is CASSIQTGGRGESYTF. CDR3 DNA: TGTGCCAGCAGCATACAAACAGGGGGCAGGGGTGAGAGCTACACCTTC.

This chain connects TRBV7-9 to TRBJ1-5; 9 bases line up with TRBD1. The CDR3 contains 17 residues. The trim removed 6 bases at V and 2 bases at J, leaving 11 bases unmatched. CDR1 SEHNR and CDR2 FQNEAQ come from the germline V gene (reference sequence). The CDR3 is CASSIGTGISGNQPQHF. The DNA of the CDR3 is TGTGCCAGCAGTATAGGGACAGGGATTTCTGGCAATCAGCCCCAGCATTTT.

The rearrangement uses TRBV6-5 and TRBJ2-3, with D possibly TRBD1 on 5 matching bases. The CDR3 has 15 residues. Germline V gene data show CDR1 as MNHEY and CDR2 as SVGAGI. Between the trimmed V and J ends, which lost 2 bases and 0 bases, there was a span of 9 bases. Here the CDR3 reads CASSYNWGSTDTQYF. CDR3 sequence (DNA): TGTGCCAGCAGTTACAACTGGGGCAGCACAGATACGCAGTATTTT.

The chain has TRBV20-1 and TRBJ1-5, with D hard to call. This CDR3 is 11 amino acids long. Trimming pared 3 bases from V and 5 bases from J, leaving 5 bases between. The germline gives CDR1 DFQATT, CDR2 SNEGSKA (reference sequence). CDR3 amino acids: CSASGDQPQHF. The DNA for the CDR3 is TGCAGTGCTAGCGGGGATCAGCCCCAGCATTTT.